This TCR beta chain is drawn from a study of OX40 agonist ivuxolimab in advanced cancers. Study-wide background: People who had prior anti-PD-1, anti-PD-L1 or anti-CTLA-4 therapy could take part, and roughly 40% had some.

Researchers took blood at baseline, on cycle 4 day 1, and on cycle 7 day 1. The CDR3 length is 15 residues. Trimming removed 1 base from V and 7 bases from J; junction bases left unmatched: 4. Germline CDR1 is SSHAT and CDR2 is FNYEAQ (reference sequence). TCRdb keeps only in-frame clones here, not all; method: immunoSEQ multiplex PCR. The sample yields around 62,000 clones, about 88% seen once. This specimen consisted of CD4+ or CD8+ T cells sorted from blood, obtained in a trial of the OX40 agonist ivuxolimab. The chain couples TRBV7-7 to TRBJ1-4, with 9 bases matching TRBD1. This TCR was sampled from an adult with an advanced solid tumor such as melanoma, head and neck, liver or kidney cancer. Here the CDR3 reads CASSLGTGVGEKLFF. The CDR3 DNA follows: TGTGCCAGCAGCTTAGGGACAGGGGTGGGTGAAAAACTGTTTTTT.